Listed here are 18 T cell receptor beta chains from one sample, sequenced in a study of Graves' ophthalmopathy and Graves' hyperthyroidism. Scientists amplified the TCR beta CDR3 regions from RNA transcripts. In the first round, RT-PCR was carried out with HTBI primers, and a multiplex PCR formed the second round. TCRdb used MiXCR to reprocess the multiplex PCR reads, holding one entry per CDR3 protein. The sample yields more than 1,000,000 distinct CDR3 sequences, about 40% seen once. The sequencing input was peripheral blood or thyroid tissue (not recorded which). The receptors come from an adult man with Graves' hyperthyroidism.

Ten or more counts support this clonotype. The chain is built from TRBV19 and TRBJ1-5, with D perhaps matching TRBD1 (5 bases). Trimming stripped 5 bases from V and 11 bases from J, with 22 bases between. The germline CDR1 and CDR2 sequences are LNHDA and SQIVND (reference sequence). The CDR3 contains 15 residues. As DNA, the CDR3 is TGTGCCAGTAGTCCGCGGGACTTATACATCAGTTCCCAGCATTTT. This sequence encodes CASSPRDLYISSQHF.

To note about this clonotype: Sequence at one end of the junction differs from germline and may be a read error. The chain is built from TRBV10-3 and TRBJ2-2, with D possibly being TRBD2 (5 bases). CDR3 length: 17 residues. Looked up from germline, CDR1 is ENHRY and CDR2 is SYGVKD. CDR3 DNA: TGTGCCAGCAGTTACTCGAGCGGCCCGATTAACACCGGGGAGCTGTTTTTT. Its protein is CASSYSSGPINTGELFF.

The chain links TRBV29-1 to TRBJ2-7, with a tentative D call TRBD2 (6 bases). CDR1 SQVTM and CDR2 ANQGSEA come from the germline V gene. V was pared by 4 bases and J by 2 bases, with 15 bases between. The CDR3 is made up of 14 amino acids. CDR3 sequence: CSVGSGQETYEQYF. Written as DNA, the CDR3 is TGCAGCGTTGGTAGCGGCCAAGAGACCTACGAGCAGTACTTC.

This clonotype was found a few times. The genes are TRBV4-1 and TRBJ1-5, with no clear D. The CDR3 runs 19 residues. The germline CDR1 and CDR2 sequences are MGHRA and YSYEKL. V shed 4 bases and J shed 0 bases, with 22 bases lying between them. The CDR3, as DNA: TGCGCCAGCAGCCCTACCGTACAGTTGGGGAGCGATAGCAATCAGCCCCAGCATTTT. It translates to CASSPTVQLGSDSNQPQHF.

Note on this clonotype: One end of the junction does not line up with germline, which may come from a read error. The chain uses TRBV10-2 and TRBJ1-1; no reliable D call. The CDR3 runs 15 residues. Germline-derived CDR1 and CDR2 are WSHSY and SAAADI. This CDR3 reads CASSLSSGMNTEAFF. The CDR3 nucleotides read TGTGCCAGCAGTTTGTCCAGCGGAATGAACACTGAAGCTTTCTTT.

This clonotype was observed many times. The chain is built from TRBV12-3 or TRBV12-4 and TRBJ2-7; D is possibly TRBD2 (6 bases). Deletions cut 5 bases from V and 2 bases from J, with 16 bases between. The CDR3 sequence is 15 residues long. CDR3 region: CASSNRETKAYEQYF. In nucleotides, the CDR3 is TGTGCCAGCAGTAACCGGGAGACGAAAGCCTACGAGCAGTACTTC.

This clonotype was counted a few times. The rearrangement joins TRBV12-3 or TRBV12-4 to TRBJ2-5; D possibly corresponds to TRBD2 (6 bases). V was shortened by 5 bases and J by 5 bases, with 21 bases between the two germline ends. The CDR3 length is 16 residues. The CDR3 is CASSRRAPRGGETQYF. DNA of the CDR3: TGTGCCAGCAGTAGGAGGGCCCCGCGCGGAGGCGAGACCCAGTACTTC.

This clonotype was counted a single time. The V and J genes are TRBV20-1 and TRBJ2-5; TRBD2 matches at 16 bases. CDR1 and CDR2 from the germline V gene are DFQATT and SNEGSKA (reference sequence). V was pared by 5 bases and J by 7 bases, with 7 bases of the junction left unmatched. CDR3 length equals 15 residues. The CDR3 loop reads CSAPRGLAGGRTQYF. For the CDR3, the DNA is TGCAGTGCTCCCCGGGGACTAGCGGGAGGGCGGACCCAGTACTTC.

The chain joins TRBV10-3 to TRBJ1-5; 10 positions agree with TRBD1. V was clipped by 6 bases and J by 5 bases; unmatched bases: 7. The CDR3 contains 15 residues. The germline CDR1 and CDR2 sequences are ENHRY and SYGVKD. CDR3 sequence: CAIRGDRGQDQPQHF. As DNA, the CDR3 is TGTGCCATCAGGGGTGACAGGGGGCAAGATCAGCCCCAGCATTTT.

This clonotype was recorded only once. Possible read error: a much larger clone is one base away. The V and J genes are TRBV24-1 and TRBJ2-7; D remains unclear. CDR1 is KGHDR, CDR2 SFDVKD, per germline. CDR3 length: 12 amino acids. Trimming pared 7 bases from V and 2 bases from J, leaving 8 bases between. CDR3 amino acids: CATSSTPYEQYF. As DNA, the CDR3 is TGTGCCACCAGCAGTACCCCCTACGAGCAGTACTTC.

The chain carries TRBV7-2 and TRBJ1-2; 8 bases map to TRBD1. Germline V lookup: CDR1 SGHTA, CDR2 FQGNSA. The CDR3 length is 17 residues. J gave up 4 bases and V 3 bases, and 13 bases lay outside the gene matches. The CDR3 here is CASSLLPGGQGPYGYTF. The CDR3 DNA sequence: TGTGCCAGCAGCTTGCTCCCGGGAGGACAGGGACCCTATGGCTACACCTTC.

Worth noting for this clonotype: The junction differs from germline at one of its ends, possibly a read error. This rearrangement joins TRBV5-1 to TRBJ2-7; D assignment may be TRBD1 or TRBD2 (5 bases each). There are 13 residues in the CDR3. Germline CDR1 and CDR2: SGHRS and YFSETQ. This chain's CDR3 is CASSTRGHYEQYF. CDR3 in DNA: TGTGCCAGCAGCACTAGGGGCCACTACGAGCAGTACTTC.

Concerning this clonotype: Given a much more abundant clone one base away, this may be a read error. The chain employs TRBV7-9 and TRBJ1-4; 8 bases are shared with TRBD1. Germline loops: CDR1 SEHNR, CDR2 FQNEAQ (reference sequence). Trimming cost V 0 bases and J 7 bases; bases outside gene matches: 7. The CDR3 sequence is 16 residues long. The CDR3 DNA reads as TGTGCCAGCAGCTTAGCCGCAGGGGGCATTGGTGAAAAACTGTTTTTT. Amino acid sequence: CASSLAAGGIGEKLFF.

The V gene is TRBV7-2, the J gene TRBJ2-7; TRBD1 aligns across 9 bases. CDR1 is SGHTA and CDR2 is FQGNSA in the germline V gene. The junction had 21 bases not matched to a gene; V was cut back by 4 bases and J by 8 bases. This CDR3 region has 18 residues. CDR3 amino acids: CASSSPEGQGGFRSKQYF. Here the CDR3 DNA reads TGTGCCAGCAGCTCTCCCGAGGGACAGGGAGGTTTTAGGAGCAAGCAGTACTTC.

The chain couples TRBV7-2 to TRBJ1-2, with 8 bases lining up with TRBD1. With 5 bases clipped from V and 6 bases from J, the junction kept 11 bases outside the gene matches. CDR3 length: 15 residues. Looked up from germline, CDR1 is SGHTA and CDR2 is FQGNSA. The CDR3 sequence: CASSPGTGTGDGYTF. The CDR3, as DNA: TGTGCCAGCAGCCCAGGAACCGGGACAGGTGATGGCTACACCTTC.

This chain uses TRBV6-2 or TRBV6-3 with TRBJ2-2; 7 nucleotides align to TRBD1. CDR1 is MNHEY, CDR2 SVGEGT, per germline. The CDR3 is 12 amino acids. Unmatched junction bases numbered 4, after V lost 7 bases and J lost 8 bases. CDR3 bases: TGTGCCAGCATCGACAGGGTGGGGGAGCTGTTTTTT. Translating it yields CASIDRVGELFF.

This clonotype was counted ten times or more. The J gene is TRBJ2-7, the V gene TRBV15; 11 bases match TRBD2. Germline V gene lookup returns CDR1 LNHNV and CDR2 YYDKDF (reference sequence). This CDR3 has 14 residues. Germline trimming cut 1 base from V and 4 bases from J; bases unmatched to any gene: 0. The CDR3: CATSRGTSGYEQYF. Written as DNA, the CDR3 is TGTGCCACCAGCAGAGGGACTAGCGGGTACGAGCAGTACTTC.

The chain recombines TRBV19 with TRBJ2-5; tentatively, D is TRBD2 (5 bases). Looked up from germline, CDR1 is LNHDA and CDR2 is SQIVND (reference sequence). The CDR3 runs to 16 residues. The ends were cut back, 11 bases at V and 2 bases at J, with 24 bases in the middle. The chain's CDR3 is CASGRGDLMGQETQYF. The CDR3 nucleotides are TGTGCCTCCGGACGGGGAGATTTGATGGGGCAAGAGACCCAGTACTTC.